The clone carrying this T cell receptor (beta chain) showed up just a few times. Antigen unknown. These data are taken from a study of liver allograft versus peripheral blood T cells. Study-level information: Blood and transplanted-liver T cell receptor repertoires from recipients were compared.

MiXCR, applied by TCRdb to the reads, yields one record per CDR3 protein. Of approximately 2,800 distinct CDR3 sequences in the sample, just over 14% were seen once. Notes on the study in general: Repertoires found inside liver allografts reportedly differed from T cell receptor repertoires in peripheral blood.

CDR1 is SGHDT and CDR2 is YYEEEE in the germline V gene. The CDR3 runs 15 residues. V lost 5 bases and J lost 2; bases outside the gene matches: 9. This TCR was sampled from a human patient who had a liver transplant. Some T cells may be provided by the graft donor. The rearrangement uses TRBV5-6 and TRBJ2-7; 8 positions match TRBD2. The CDR3 loop is CASSAGLAHTYEQYF. The CDR3 DNA follows: TGTGCCAGCAGTGCCGGACTAGCTCACACCTACGAGCAGTACTTC.